The clone carrying this T cell receptor (beta chain) has only one observation. Its cognate antigen is unknown. Sequenced by immunoSEQ multiplex PCR; TCRdb stores in-frame clones only, minus some. The sample lists some 60,000 clones; about 90% were seen once. Germline V CDR1 and CDR2: LGHNA, YNFKEQ. V lost 0 bases, J lost 9 bases, and 6 bases lay in between. There are 12 residues in the CDR3. This entry is derived from a study of OX40 agonist ivuxolimab in advanced cancers. Whole-study findings and limits: Expanded clones were, on average, more numerous among CD8+ T cells than CD4+. Clonal expansion was among the lowest in partial responders at 0.1-3.0 mg/kg, especially CD8+.

The starting material was CD4+ or CD8+ T cells sorted from blood, obtained in a trial of the OX40 agonist ivuxolimab. The chain is built from TRBV4-2 and TRBJ2-1; D remains ambiguous. This TCR was sampled from an adult with an advanced solid tumor such as melanoma, head and neck, liver or kidney cancer. CDR3 nucleotide sequence: TGTGCCAGCAGCCAAGATTTCTCTGAGCAGTTCTTC. It translates to CASSQDFSEQFF.